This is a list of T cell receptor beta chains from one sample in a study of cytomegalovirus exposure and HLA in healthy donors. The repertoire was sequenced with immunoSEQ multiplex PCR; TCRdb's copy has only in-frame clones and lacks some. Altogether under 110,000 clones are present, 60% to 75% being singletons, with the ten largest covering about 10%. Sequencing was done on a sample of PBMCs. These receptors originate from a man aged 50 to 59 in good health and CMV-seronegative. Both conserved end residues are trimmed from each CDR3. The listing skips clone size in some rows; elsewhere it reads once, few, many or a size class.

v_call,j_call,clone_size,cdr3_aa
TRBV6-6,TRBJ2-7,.,ASGTGYEQY
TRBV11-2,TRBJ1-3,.,ASSFDSPGNTIY
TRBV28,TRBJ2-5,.,ASSPTGRAMETQY
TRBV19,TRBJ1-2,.,ASSIGAGAACGYT
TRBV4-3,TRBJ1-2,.,ASSLRPANYGYT
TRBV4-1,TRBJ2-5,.,ASSQEPGETQY
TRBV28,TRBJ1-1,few,ASRYGQNTEAF
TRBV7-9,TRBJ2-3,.,ASSFFSGGTTDTQY
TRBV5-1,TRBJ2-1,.,ASSFGGGYNEQF
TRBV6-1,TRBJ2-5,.,ASSEIEETQY
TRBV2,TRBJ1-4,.,ASSTDRVNEKLF
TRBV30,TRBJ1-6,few,AWSVRGLDSPLH
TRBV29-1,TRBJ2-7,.,SVSGQSSYEQY
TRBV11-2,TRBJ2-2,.,ASSLRDLQNTGELF
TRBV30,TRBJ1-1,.,AWGHRVNTEAF
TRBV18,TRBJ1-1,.,ASSAGENTEAF
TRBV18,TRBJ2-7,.,ASSPETKGQY
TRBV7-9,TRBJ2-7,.,SSSLGQGYEQY
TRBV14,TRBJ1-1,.,ASSPGLHTEAF
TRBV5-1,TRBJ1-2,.,ASSLGQVYGYT
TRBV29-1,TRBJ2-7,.,SVAGGQEGTGVYEQY
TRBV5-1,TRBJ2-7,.,ASSLAAGYEQY
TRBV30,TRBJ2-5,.,ALGQGRETQY
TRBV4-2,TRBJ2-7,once,ASSLDSVETYEQY
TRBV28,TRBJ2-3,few,ASRSGSTDTQY
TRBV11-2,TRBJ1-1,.,ASSFRDRGLGAF
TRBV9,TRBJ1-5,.,ASSVGGNSNQPQH
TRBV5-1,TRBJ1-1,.,ASSWTDPLYTEAF
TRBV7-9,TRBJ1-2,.,ASSFNSNYGYT
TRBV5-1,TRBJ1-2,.,ASSLGLDSYGYT
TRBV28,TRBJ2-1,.,ASSLQSAGGPKNEQF
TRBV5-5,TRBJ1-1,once,ASSPRAGAGDTEAF
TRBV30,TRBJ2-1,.,AWSLAAPTSTHEQF
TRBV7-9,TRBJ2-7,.,SSSSLDRAYEQY
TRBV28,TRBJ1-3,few,ASSGDRSQRSGNTIY
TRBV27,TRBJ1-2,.,ASSLTGGDGYT
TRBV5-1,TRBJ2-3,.,ASTIQAGGTDTQY
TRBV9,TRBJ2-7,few,ASSPGKASGRYEQY
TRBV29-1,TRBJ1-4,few,SVAAGGGNNEKLF
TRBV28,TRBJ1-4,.,ASKLQGFVTNEKLF
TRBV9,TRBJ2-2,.,ASSVTSIPTGELF
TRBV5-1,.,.,ASSLGGERYEQY
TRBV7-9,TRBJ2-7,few,SSSLAGYEQY
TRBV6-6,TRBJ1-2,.,ASTRGSEGQGYT
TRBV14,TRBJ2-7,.,ASSHRRTGSSYEQY
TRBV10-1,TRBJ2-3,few,ASSARTGTDTQY
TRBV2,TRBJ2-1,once,ASSKETSGYNEQF
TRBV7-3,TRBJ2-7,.,ASSLSGAGEQY
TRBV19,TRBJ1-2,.,ASSIGAEANYGYT
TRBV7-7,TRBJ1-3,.,ASSLAGVGNTIY
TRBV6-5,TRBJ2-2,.,ASSRGQLTGELF
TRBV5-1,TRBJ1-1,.,ASSLRDTNTEAF
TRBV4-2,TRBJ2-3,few,ASSLEPLTDTQY
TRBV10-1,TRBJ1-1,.,ASSVKTGFAEAF
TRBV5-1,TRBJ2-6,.,ASSRLGPRDRGSGANVLT
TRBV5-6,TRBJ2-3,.,ASSTSPRASGRSDTQY
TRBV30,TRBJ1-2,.,AWSKDWDRGFYGYT